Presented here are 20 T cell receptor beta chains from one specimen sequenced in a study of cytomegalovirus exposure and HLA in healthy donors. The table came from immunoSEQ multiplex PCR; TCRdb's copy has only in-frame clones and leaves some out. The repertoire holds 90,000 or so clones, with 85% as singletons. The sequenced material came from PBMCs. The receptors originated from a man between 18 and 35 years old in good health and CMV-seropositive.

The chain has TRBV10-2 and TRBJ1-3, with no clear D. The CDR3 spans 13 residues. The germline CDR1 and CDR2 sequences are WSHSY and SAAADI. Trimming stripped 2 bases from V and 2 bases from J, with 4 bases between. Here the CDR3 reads CASSEQTGNTIYF. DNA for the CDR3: TGCGCCAGCAGTGAGCAAACTGGAAACACCATATATTTT.

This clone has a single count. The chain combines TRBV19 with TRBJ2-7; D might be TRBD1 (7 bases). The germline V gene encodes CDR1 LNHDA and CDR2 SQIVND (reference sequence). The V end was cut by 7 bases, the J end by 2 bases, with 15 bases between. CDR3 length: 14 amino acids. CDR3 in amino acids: CASTPGDRPYEQYV. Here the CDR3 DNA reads TGTGCCAGTACCCCGGGGGACAGACCCTACGAGCAGTACGTC.

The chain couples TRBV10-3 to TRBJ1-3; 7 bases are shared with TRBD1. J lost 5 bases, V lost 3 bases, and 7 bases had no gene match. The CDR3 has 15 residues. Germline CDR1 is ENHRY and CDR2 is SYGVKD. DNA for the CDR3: TGTGCCATCAGTGACGTCGGCAGGGGGAGAAACACCATATATTTT. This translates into CAISDVGRGRNTIYF.

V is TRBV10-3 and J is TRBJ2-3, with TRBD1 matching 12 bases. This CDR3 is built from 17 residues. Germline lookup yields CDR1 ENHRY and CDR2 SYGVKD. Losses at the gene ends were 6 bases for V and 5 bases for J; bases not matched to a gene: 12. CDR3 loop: CAIRQHTGTGGGDTQYF. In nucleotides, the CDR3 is TGTGCCATCAGGCAACATACCGGGACAGGGGGCGGAGATACGCAGTATTTT.

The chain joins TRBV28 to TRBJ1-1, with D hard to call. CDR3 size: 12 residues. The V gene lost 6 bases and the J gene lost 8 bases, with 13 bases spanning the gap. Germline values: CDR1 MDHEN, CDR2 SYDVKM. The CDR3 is CASSPRGKEAFF. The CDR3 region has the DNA TGTGCCAGCAGCCCGCGGGGAAAAGAAGCTTTCTTT.

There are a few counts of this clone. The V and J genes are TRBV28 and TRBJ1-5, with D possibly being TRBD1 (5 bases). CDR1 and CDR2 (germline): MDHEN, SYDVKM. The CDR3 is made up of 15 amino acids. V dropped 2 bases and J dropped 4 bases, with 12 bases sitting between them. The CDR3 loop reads CASSLERSGNQPQHF. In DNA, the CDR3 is TGTGCCAGCAGTTTAGAGAGATCAGGGAATCAGCCCCAGCATTTT.

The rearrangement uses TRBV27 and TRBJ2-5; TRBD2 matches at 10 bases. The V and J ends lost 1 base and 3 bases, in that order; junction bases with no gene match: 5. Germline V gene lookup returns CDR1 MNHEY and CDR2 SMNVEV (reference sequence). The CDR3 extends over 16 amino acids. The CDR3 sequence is CASSLWGTSAKETQYF. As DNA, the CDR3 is TGTGCCAGCAGTTTATGGGGGACTAGCGCAAAAGAGACCCAGTACTTC.

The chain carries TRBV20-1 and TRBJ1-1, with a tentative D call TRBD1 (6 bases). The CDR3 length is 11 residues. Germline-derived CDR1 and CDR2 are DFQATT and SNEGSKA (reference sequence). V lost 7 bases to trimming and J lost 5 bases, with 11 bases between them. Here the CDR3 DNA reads TGCAGTGTCAAAAGGGGGACTGAAGCTTTCTTT. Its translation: CSVKRGTEAFF.

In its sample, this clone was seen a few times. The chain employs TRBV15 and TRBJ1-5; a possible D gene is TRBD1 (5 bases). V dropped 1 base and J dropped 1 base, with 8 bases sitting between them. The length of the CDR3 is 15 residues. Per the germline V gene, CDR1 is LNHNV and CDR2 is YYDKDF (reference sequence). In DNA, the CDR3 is TGTGCCACCAGCAGAGCGGGGGGGAGCAATCAGCCCCAGCATTTT. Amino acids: CATSRAGGSNQPQHF.

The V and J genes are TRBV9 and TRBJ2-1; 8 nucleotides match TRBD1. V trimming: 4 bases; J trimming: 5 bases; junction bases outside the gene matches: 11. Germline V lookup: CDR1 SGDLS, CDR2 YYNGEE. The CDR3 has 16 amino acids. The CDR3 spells CASSTPGTGPNNEQFF. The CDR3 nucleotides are TGTGCCAGCAGCACACCCGGGACAGGACCCAACAATGAGCAGTTCTTC.

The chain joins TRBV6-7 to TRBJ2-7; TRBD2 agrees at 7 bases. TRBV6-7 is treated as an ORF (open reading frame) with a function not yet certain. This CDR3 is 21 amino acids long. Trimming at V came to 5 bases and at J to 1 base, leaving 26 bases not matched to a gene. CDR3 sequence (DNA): TGTGCCAGCAGTGGGCAGGAAAGGATCTCATTAGGCGGGAGTGGGTCCTACGAGCAGTACGTC. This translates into CASSGQERISLGGSGSYEQYV.

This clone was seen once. The CDR3 coding sequence is TGTGCCAGCAGTTACTCGAAACAGGACTCTGGAAACACCATATATTTT. As protein: CASSYSKQDSGNTIYF. The chain has TRBV6-5 and TRBJ1-3, with D possibly being TRBD1 (5 bases). This CDR3 has 16 amino acids. V shed 0 bases and J shed 0 bases, with 9 bases lying between them. CDR1 and CDR2 (germline): MNHEY, SVGAGI.

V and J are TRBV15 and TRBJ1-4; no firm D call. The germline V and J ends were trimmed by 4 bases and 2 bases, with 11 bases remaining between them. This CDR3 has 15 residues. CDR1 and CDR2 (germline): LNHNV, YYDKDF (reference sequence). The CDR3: CATSIFGGTNEKLFF. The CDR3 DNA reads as TGTGCCACCAGCATCTTCGGCGGGACTAATGAAAAACTGTTTTTT.

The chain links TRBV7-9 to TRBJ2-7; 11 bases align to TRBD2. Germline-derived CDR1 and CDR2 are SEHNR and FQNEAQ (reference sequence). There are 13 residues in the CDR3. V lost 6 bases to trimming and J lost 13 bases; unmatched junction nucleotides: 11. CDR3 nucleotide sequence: TGTGCCAGCAGTTACATAGCGGGAGGGCCGTCCTACGTC. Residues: CASSYIAGGPSYV.

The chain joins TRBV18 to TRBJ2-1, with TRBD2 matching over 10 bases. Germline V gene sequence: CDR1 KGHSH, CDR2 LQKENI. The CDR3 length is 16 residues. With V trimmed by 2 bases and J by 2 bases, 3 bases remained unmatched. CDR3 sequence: CASSPGSGRAYNEQFF. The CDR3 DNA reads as TGTGCCAGCTCACCAGGAAGCGGGAGGGCCTACAATGAGCAGTTCTTC.

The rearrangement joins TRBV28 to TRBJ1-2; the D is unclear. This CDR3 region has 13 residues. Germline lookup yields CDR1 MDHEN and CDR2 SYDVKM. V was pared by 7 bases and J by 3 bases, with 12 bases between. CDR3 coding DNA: TGTGCCAGCACGACGCGGGGTGACTATGGCTACACCTTC. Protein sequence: CASTTRGDYGYTF.

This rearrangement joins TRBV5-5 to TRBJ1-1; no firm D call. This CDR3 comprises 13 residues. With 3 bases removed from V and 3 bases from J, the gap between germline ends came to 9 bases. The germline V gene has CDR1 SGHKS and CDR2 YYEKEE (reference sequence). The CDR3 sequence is CASSYGVDTEAFF. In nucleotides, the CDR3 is TGTGCCAGCAGCTACGGGGTCGACACTGAAGCTTTCTTT.

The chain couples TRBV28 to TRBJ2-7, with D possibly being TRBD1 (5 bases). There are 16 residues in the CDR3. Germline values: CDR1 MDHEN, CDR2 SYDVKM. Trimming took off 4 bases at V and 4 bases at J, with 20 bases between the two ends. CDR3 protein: CASSYPDANKGYEQYF. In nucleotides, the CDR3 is TGTGCCAGCAGTTACCCGGACGCTAATAAGGGGTACGAGCAGTACTTC.

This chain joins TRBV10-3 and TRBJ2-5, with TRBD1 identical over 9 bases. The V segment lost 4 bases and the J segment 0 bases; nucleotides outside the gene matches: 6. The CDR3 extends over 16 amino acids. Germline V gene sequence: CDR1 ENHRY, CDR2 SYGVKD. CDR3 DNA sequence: TGTGCCATCAGTGGACAAGACAGGGGGTACCAAGAGACCCAGTACTTC. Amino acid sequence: CAISGQDRGYQETQYF.

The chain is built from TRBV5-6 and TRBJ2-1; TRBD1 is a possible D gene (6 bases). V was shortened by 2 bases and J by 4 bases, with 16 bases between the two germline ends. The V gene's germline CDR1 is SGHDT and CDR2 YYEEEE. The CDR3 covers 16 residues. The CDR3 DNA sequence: TGTGCCAGCAGCTTCAGGGACATCCCATTTTACAATGAGCAGTTCTTC. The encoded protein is CASSFRDIPFYNEQFF. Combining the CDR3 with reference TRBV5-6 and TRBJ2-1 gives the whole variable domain DAGVTQSPTHLIKTRGQQVTLRCSPKSGHDTVSWYQQALGQGPQFIFQYYEEEERQRGNFPDRFSGHQFPNYSSELNVNALLLGDSALYLCASSFRDIPFYNEQFFGPGTRLTVL.